This TCR beta chain was sequenced in a study of blood T cells in healthy people across ages. Overall study results and limits: More naive CD4+ cells and higher diversity marked long-lived donors relative to aged donors. The fall in TCR beta diversity per million T cells was roughly linear with age.

The length of the CDR3 is 15 residues. J lost 5 bases, V lost 6 bases, and 13 bases had no gene match. Germline-derived CDR1 and CDR2 are SGDLS and YYNGEE. The second PCR ran roughly 7 to 11 cycles with a sample-barcoded 5' primer and J-beta primers. Each TCR beta cDNA got a 12-nucleotide random molecular identifier. Each CDR3 protein is one row after TCRdb ran MiXCR on the 5' RACE reads. The sample has 780,000 or so distinct CDR3 sequences, 45% to 70% seen once. Extractions gave at least 5 micrograms of total RNA per sample. This clonotype appeared once. Antigen unknown. Sample: blood. This chain joins TRBV9 and TRBJ1-2, with TRBD1 identical over 7 bases. This receptor was obtained from a man aged 40-49 years in good health. CDR3 DNA sequence: TGTGCCAGCAACAAGGGGAAGACAGGGCCTTATGGCTACACCTTC. Translating gives CASNKGKTGPYGYTF.